The 10 T cell receptor beta chains given below trace back to one sample, sequenced in a study of blood T cell repertoires in COVID-19 (dated by TCRdb to 2019 to 2021). Library preparation used the immunoSEQ multiplex PCR assay. In TCRdb, the immuneACCESS table is reduced to in-frame sequences with V and J assigned. These tables do not hold every clone; where another copy was compared, an unresolved V gene accounts for under half, and the others remain unexplained. This sample gives around 430,000 clones in total; around nine tenths of them show up just once. The biggest ten clones account for roughly 9.4% of the sample. The sample taken for sequencing was PBMCs or T cells enriched from blood (not recorded which). The source of these receptors is a woman aged 50 to 60 who had recovered from COVID-19.

The chain joins TRBV7-6 to TRBJ2-3; 7 positions agree with TRBD2. From germline, CDR1 is SGHVS and CDR2 FNYEAQ. The CDR3 is made up of 15 amino acids. V trimming: 5 bases; J trimming: 2 bases; junction bases outside the gene matches: 7. The CDR3 DNA sequence: TGTGCCAGCAGCCGACTCCTAGCGGACACAGATACGCAGTATTTT. Protein sequence: CASSRLLADTDTQYF.

This clone was counted a few times. The rearrangement links TRBV29-1 to TRBJ1-2; D might be TRBD1 (5 bases). This CDR3 is built from 14 residues. V lost 4 bases and J lost 8, with 20 bases in between. Looked up from germline, CDR1 is SQVTM and CDR2 is ANQGSEA. The CDR3 DNA reads TGCAGCGTTGCCCGGCGGGGCCGCGACGGGGGCTACACCTTC. It specifies CSVARRGRDGGYTF.

This chain joins TRBV7-9 and TRBJ2-1, with TRBD1 identical over 8 bases. After removal of 11 bases from V and 5 bases from J, the junction contained 8 bases not matched to a gene. This CDR3 spans 13 amino acids. Germline lookup yields CDR1 SEHNR and CDR2 FQNEAQ (reference sequence). CDR3 sequence (DNA): TGTGCCGGAGGACAGGGAGGCCACAATGAGCAGTTCTTC. Its translation: CAGGQGGHNEQFF.

This chain connects TRBV5-1 to TRBJ1-4; D is possibly TRBD1 (5 bases). Trimming took 7 bases from V and 5 from J, leaving 15 bases between them. The CDR3 runs to 14 residues. The germline V gene encodes CDR1 SGHRS and CDR2 YFSETQ. The chain's CDR3 is CASAQTDVNEKLFF. CDR3 in DNA: TGCGCCAGCGCTCAGACAGACGTCAATGAAAAACTGTTTTTT. The whole variable domain, remainder taken from reference TRBV5-1 and TRBJ1-4, is KAGVTQTPRYLIKTRGQQVTLSCSPISGHRSVSWYQQTPGQGLQFLFEYFSETQRNKGNFPGRFSGRQFSNSRSEMNVSTLELGDSALYLCASAQTDVNEKLFFGSGTQLSVL.

The DNA for the CDR3 is TGTGCCAGTAGGCCCCGTACAGGGGAGTTAGGGGATGGCTACACCTTC. It is translated as CASRPRTGELGDGYTF. V and J are TRBV2 and TRBJ1-2; 7 bases align to TRBD1. V dropped 9 bases and J dropped 6; count of bases not matched to a gene: 19. In germline, CDR1 is SNHLY, CDR2 FYNNEI. The CDR3 runs 16 residues.

This rearrangement joins TRBV5-1 to TRBJ2-2; the match to TRBD1 covers 8 bases. CDR3 size: 14 residues. Germline loops: CDR1 SGHRS, CDR2 YFSETQ. Unmatched junction bases numbered 6, after V lost 5 bases and J lost 6 bases. In nucleotides, the CDR3 is TGCGCCAGCAGGACTGGACAGGGTGCCGGGGAGCTGTTTTTT. Protein: CASRTGQGAGELFF.

The chain combines TRBV27 with TRBJ1-5, with TRBD1 as a possible D gene (6 bases). The V gene's germline CDR1 is MNHEY and CDR2 SMNVEV (reference sequence). This CDR3 spans 16 amino acids. The V and J ends lost 2 bases and 0 bases respectively, with 11 bases between them. The CDR3 nucleotides are TGTGCCAGCAGTTTAAGTGGGACAAGTAGCAATCAGCCCCAGCATTTT. Translation: CASSLSGTSSNQPQHF.

V gene TRBV12-2 combines with J gene TRBJ1-3; the table names TRBD1, a call not compared with the DNA. TRBV12-2 is recorded as a pseudogene. The CDR3 covers 17 residues. In DNA form, the CDR3 reads TGTGCAAGTCGCTGCGCATTCCGACAGTCAAGAGGAAACACCATATATTTT. Encoded protein: CASRCAFRQSRGNTIYF.

The chain joins TRBV5-1 to TRBJ2-7; 9 nucleotides match TRBD1. There are 16 residues in the CDR3. Germline assignment: CDR1 SGHRS and CDR2 YFSETQ. V trimming: 5 bases; J trimming: 3 bases; junction bases outside the gene matches: 12. The CDR3 is CASSPGPRDRVYEQYF. CDR3 DNA sequence: TGCGCCAGCAGTCCGGGCCCCCGGGACAGGGTCTACGAGCAGTACTTC.

The rearrangement uses TRBV9 and TRBJ1-1; no clear D. Deletions cut 4 bases from V and 0 bases from J, with 7 bases between. This CDR3 region has 13 residues. Germline CDR1 SGDLS, CDR2 YYNGEE. CDR3 in amino acids: CASSFTVNTEAFF. Here the CDR3 DNA reads TGTGCCAGCAGCTTTACTGTGAACACTGAAGCTTTCTTT.